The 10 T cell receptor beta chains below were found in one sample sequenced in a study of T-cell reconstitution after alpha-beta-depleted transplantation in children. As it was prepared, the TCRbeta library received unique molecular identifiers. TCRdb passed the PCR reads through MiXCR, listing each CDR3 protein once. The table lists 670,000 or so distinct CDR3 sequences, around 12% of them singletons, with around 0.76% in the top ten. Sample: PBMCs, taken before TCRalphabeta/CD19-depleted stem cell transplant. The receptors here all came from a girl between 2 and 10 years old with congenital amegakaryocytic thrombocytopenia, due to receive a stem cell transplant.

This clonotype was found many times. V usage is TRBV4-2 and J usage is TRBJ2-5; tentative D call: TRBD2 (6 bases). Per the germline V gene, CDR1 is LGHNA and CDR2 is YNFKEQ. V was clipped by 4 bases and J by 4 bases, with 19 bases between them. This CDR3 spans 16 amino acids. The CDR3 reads CASSRYRGTEAETQYF. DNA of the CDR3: TGTGCCAGCAGCCGCTACCGTGGGACTGAAGCAGAGACCCAGTACTTC.

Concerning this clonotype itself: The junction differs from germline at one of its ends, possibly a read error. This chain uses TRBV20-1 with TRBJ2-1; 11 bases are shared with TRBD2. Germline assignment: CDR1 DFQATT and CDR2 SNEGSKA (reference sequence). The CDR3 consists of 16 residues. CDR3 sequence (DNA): TGCTGTGCTAGGGATTCCGGGACTAGCGGAACCAATGAGCAGTTCTTC. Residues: CCARDSGTSGTNEQFF.

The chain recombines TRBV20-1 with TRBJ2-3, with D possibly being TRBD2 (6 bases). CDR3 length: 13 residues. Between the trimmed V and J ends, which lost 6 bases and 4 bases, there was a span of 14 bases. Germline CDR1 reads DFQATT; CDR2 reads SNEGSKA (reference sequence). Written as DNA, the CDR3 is TGCAGTGCCTACTATCGGGAGCCAGATACGCAGTATTTT. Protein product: CSAYYREPDTQYF.

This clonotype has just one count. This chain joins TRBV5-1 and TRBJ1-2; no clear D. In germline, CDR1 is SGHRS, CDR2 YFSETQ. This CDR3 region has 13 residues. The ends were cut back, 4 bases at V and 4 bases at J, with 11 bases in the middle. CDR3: CASSPDGPYGYTF. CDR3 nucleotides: TGCGCCAGCAGCCCCGACGGACCCTATGGCTACACCTTC.

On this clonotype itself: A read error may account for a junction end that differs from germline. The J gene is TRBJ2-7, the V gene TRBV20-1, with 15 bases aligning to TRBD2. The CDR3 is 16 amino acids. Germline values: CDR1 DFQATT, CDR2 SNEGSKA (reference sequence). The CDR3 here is CCATGTSGRSSYEQYF. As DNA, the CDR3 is TGCTGTGCAACCGGGACTAGCGGGAGGAGCTCCTACGAGCAGTACTTC.

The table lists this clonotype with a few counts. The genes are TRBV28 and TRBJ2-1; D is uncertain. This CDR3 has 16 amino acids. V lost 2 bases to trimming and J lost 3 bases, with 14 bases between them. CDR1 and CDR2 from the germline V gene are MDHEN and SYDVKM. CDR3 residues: CASSLIGAEIYNEQFF. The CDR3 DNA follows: TGTGCCAGCAGTTTAATCGGAGCCGAGATCTACAATGAGCAGTTCTTC. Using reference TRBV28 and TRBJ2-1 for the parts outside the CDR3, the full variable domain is DVKVTQSSRYLVKRTGEKVFLECVQDMDHENMFWYRQDPGLGLRLIYFSYDVKMKEKGDIPEGYSVSREKKERFSLILESASTNQTSMYLCASSLIGAEIYNEQFFGPGTRLTVL.

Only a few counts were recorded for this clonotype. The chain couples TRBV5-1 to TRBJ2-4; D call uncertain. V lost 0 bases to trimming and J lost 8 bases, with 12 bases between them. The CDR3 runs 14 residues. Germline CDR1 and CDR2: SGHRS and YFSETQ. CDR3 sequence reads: CASSLGSPRDIQYF. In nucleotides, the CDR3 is TGCGCCAGCAGCTTGGGATCCCCTAGGGACATTCAGTACTTC.

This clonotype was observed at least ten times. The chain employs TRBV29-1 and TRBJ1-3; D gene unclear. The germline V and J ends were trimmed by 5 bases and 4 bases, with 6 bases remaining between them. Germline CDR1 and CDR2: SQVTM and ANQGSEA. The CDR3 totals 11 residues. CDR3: CSVLGGNTIYF. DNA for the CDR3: TGCAGCGTTCTTGGGGGAAACACCATATATTTT.

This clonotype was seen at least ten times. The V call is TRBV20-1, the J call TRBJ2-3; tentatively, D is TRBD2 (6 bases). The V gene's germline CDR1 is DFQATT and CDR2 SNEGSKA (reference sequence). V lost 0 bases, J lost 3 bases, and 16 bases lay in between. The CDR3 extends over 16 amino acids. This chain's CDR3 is CSARDVTGEGTDTQYF. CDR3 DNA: TGCAGTGCTAGAGACGTGACGGGAGAGGGGACAGATACGCAGTATTTT.

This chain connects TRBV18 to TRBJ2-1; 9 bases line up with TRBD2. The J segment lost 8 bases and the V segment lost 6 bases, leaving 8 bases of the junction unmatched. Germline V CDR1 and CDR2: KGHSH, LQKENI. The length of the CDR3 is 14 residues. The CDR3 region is CASSPGTSSDEQFF. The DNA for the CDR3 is TGTGCCAGCTCCCCCGGGACTAGCAGCGATGAGCAGTTCTTC.